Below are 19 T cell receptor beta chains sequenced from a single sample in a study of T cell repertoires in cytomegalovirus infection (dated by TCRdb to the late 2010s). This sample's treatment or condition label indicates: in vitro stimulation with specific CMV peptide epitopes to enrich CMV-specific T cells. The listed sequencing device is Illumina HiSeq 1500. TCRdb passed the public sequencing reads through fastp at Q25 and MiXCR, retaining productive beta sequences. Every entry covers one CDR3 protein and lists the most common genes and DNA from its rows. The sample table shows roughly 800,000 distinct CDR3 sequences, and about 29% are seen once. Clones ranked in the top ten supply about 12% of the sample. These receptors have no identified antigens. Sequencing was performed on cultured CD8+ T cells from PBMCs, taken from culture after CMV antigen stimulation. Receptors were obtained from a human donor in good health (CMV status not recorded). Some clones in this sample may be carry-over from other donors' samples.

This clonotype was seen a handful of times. Here the CDR3 reads CASTYGRMGKNIQYF. The CDR3 region has the DNA TGTGCCAGCACCTATGGGAGGATGGGCAAAAACATTCAGTACTTC. The chain has TRBV11-2 and TRBJ2-4, with D possibly being TRBD2 (6 bases). V was cut by 7 bases and J by 3 bases, with 16 bases left in between. This CDR3 is 15 amino acids long. Germline V gene sequence: CDR1 SGHAT, CDR2 FQNNGV.

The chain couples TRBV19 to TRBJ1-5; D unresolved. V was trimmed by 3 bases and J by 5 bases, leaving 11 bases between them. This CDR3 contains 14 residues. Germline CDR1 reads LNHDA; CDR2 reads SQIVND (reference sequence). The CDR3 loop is CASSIATNDQPQHF. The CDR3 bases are TGTGCCAGTAGTATTGCGACAAACGATCAGCCCCAGCATTTT.

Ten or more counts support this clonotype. DNA for the CDR3: TGTGCCAGCAGCGAGAGGGGACTTAACTATGGCTACACCTTC. This codes for CASSERGLNYGYTF. The gene calls are TRBV7-8 and TRBJ1-2; perhaps TRBD1 as D (5 bases). Germline loops: CDR1 SGHVS, CDR2 FQNEAQ. The CDR3 is 14 residues long. Deletions cut 5 bases from V and 1 base from J, with 11 bases between.

The CDR3 loop reads CASSFFSRGGLEKLFF. The DNA of the CDR3 is TGTGCCAGCAGTTTTTTCTCCAGGGGCGGACTAGAAAAACTGTTTTTT. The J gene is TRBJ1-4, the V gene TRBV12-3 or TRBV12-4; the D gene is possibly TRBD1 (6 bases). The ends were cut back, 3 bases at V and 8 bases at J, with 19 bases in the middle. The CDR3 contains 16 residues.

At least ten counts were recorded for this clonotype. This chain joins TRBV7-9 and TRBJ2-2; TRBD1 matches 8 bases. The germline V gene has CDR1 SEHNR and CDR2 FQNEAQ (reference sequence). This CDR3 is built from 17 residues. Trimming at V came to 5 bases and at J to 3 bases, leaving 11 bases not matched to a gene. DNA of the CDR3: TGTGCCAGCAGCACCCAATACAAGGACAGGGACACCGGGGAGCTGTTTTTT. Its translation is CASSTQYKDRDTGELFF.

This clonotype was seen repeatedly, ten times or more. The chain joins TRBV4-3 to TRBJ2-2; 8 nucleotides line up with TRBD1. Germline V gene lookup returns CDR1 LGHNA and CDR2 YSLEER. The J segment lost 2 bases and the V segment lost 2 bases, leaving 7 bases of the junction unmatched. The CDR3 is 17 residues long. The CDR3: CASSQLYRGDNTGELFF. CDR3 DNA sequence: TGCGCCAGCAGCCAACTATACAGGGGGGATAACACCGGGGAGCTGTTTTTT.

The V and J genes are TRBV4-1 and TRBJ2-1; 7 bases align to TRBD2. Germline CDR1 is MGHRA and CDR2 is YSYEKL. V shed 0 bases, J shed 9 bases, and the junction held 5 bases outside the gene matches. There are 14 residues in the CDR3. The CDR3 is CASSQDMGGGEQFF. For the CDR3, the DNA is TGCGCCAGCAGCCAAGATATGGGGGGGGGTGAGCAGTTCTTC.

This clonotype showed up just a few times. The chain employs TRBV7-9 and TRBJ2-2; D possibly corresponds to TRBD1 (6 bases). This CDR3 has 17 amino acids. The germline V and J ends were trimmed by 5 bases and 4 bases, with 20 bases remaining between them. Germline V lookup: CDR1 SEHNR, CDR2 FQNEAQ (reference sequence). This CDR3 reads CASSTQTGLIATGELFF. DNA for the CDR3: TGTGCCAGCAGCACTCAAACAGGGTTGATTGCCACCGGGGAGCTGTTTTTT.

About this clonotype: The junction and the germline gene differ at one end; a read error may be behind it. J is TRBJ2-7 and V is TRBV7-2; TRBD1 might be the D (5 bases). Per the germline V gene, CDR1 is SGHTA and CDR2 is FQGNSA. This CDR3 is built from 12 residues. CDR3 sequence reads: CATGSGSCEQYF. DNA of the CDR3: TGTGCCACAGGGTCGGGCTCCTGCGAGCAGTACTTC.

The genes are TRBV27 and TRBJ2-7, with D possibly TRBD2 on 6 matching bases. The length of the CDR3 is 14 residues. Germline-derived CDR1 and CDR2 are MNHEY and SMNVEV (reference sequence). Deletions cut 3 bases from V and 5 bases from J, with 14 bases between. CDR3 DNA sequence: TGTGCCAGCAGTTTGGGGAGGCGAGGGGACGAGCAGTACTTC. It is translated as CASSLGRRGDEQYF.

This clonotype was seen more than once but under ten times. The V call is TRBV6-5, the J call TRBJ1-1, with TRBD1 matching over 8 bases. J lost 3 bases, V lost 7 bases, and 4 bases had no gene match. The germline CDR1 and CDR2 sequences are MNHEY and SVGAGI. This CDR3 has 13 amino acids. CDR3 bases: TGTGCCAGCATGACAGGGGCGGACACTGAAGCTTTCTTT. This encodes CASMTGADTEAFF.

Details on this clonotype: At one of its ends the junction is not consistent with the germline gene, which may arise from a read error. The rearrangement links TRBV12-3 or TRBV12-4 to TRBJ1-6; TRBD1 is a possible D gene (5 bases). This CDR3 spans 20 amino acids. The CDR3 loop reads CASSFLPGPRPTAYNSPLDF. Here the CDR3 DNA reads TGTGCCAGCAGCTTTTTGCCGGGACCGCGACCCACAGCTTATAATTCACCCCTCGACTTT.

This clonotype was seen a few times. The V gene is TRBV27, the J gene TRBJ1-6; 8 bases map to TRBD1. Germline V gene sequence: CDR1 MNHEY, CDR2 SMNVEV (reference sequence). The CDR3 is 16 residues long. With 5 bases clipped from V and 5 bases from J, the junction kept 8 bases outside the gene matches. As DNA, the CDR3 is TGTGCCAGCAGTATCGACAGGGGTGCGCATAATTCACCCCTCCACTTT. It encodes CASSIDRGAHNSPLHF.

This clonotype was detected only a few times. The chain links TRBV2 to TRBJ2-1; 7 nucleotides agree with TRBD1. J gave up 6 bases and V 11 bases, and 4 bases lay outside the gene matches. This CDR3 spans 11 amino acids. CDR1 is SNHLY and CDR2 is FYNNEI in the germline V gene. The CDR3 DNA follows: TGTGCCGGCCGGGACAGCAATGAGCAGTTCTTC. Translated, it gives CAGRDSNEQFF.

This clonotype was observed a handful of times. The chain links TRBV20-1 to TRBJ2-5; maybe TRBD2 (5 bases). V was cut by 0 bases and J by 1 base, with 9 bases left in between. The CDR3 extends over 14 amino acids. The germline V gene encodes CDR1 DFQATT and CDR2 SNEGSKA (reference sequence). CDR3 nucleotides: TGCAGTGCTAGAGACGGTAGCGTCCAAGAGACCCAGTACTTC. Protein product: CSARDGSVQETQYF.

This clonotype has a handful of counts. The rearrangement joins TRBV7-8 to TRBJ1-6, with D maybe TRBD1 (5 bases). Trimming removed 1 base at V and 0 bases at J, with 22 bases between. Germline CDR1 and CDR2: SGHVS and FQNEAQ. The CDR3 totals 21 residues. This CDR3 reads CASSLVWILGTKNSYNSPLHF. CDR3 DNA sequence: TGTGCCAGCAGCTTAGTTTGGATCCTCGGGACCAAAAACTCCTATAATTCACCCCTCCACTTT.

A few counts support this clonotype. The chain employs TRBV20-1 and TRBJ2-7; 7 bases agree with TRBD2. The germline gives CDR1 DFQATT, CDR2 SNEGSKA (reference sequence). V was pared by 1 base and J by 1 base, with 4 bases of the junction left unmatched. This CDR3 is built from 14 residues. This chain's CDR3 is CSARALAESYEQYF. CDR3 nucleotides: TGCAGTGCTAGAGCCCTAGCGGAGTCCTACGAGCAGTACTTC.

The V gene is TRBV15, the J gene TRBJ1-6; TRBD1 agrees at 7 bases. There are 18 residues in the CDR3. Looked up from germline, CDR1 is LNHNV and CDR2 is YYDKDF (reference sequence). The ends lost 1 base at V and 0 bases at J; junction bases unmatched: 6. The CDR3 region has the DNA TGTGCCACCAGCAGAGGCGGACAGGCCAGCTCCTATAATTCACCCCTCCACTTT. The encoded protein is CATSRGGQASSYNSPLHF. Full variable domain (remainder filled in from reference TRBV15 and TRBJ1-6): DAMVIQNPRYQVTQFGKPVTLSCSQTLNHNVMYWYQQKSSQAPKLLFHYYDKDFNNEADTPDNFQSRRPNTSFCFLDIRSPGLGDTAMYLCATSRGGQASSYNSPLHFGNGTRLTVT.

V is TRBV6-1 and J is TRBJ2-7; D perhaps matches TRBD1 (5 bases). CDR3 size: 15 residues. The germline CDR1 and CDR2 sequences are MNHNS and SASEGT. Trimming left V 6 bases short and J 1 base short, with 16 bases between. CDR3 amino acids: CASSRPTVTSYEQYF. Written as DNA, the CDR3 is TGTGCCAGCAGCCGTCCGACAGTAACTTCCTACGAGCAGTACTTC.